This T cell receptor (beta chain) was found in a study of T cell clonotyping in hematopoietic cell transplantation. Points on this clone: Its antigen is still unknown.

The study, taken as a whole, reports: Few recipient clonotypes overlapped donors; over 95% were de novo at given depth.

TCRdb keeps only in-frame clones here, not all; method: immunoSEQ multiplex PCR. Here the sample spans 35,000 to 45,000 clones, 85% to 95% being singletons. Time point specified: recipient sample about 28 days before transplant, after cytoreduction. Samples: about 28 days before transplant, then days 30, 100 and 180 after. There are 15 residues in the CDR3. Trimming pared 2 bases from V and 3 bases from J, leaving 10 bases between. Germline values: CDR1 MNHEY, CDR2 SVGAGI. This material consisted of peripheral blood mononuclear cells, taken before stem cell transplant. The J gene is TRBJ1-4, the V gene TRBV6-5; D unclear. The sequence derives from a man aged 35-49 years with chronic myeloid leukemia. Some clones in this sample may be carry-over from other donors' samples. The CDR3 spells CASSYRPLANEKLFF. As DNA, the CDR3 is TGTGCCAGCAGTTACAGGCCCCTGGCTAATGAAAAACTGTTTTTT.